The following is a T cell receptor beta chain sequence with its context. The antigen is unknown. Positive CCR7 selection of CD45RO-negative cells yielded the naive CD8 cells, and terminally differentiated effector memory CD45RA+ cells were excluded. Those who donated were healthy HIV-negative adults, with no recent acute infections or vaccinations reported. Genomic DNA from each subset was divided evenly over several immunoSEQ plates. This table comes from immunoSEQ multiplex PCR, and its TCRdb copy is limited to in-frame clones, with some not included. The sample lists around 2,100,000 clones; about 95% were seen once. The data are from a study of shared clonotypes between healthy human individuals. Background on the study: Per donor, CD8 memory used one plate, CD8 naive used two, CD4 memory used three and CD4 naive used three. Whole-study findings and limits: At large depth, rarefaction still showed sorted-subset sequencing to be incomplete.

V was clipped by 6 bases and J by 8 bases; unmatched bases: 4. The CDR3 totals 12 residues. In germline, CDR1 is WSHSY, CDR2 SAAADI. This sequence was found in a man between 18 and 29 years old in good health. The chain joins TRBV10-2 to TRBJ2-1, with 7 positions matching TRBD2. Sequenced: naive CD8+ T cells sorted from blood. The chain's CDR3 is CASSGLVDEQFF. In DNA form, the CDR3 reads TGCGCCAGCAGCGGACTAGTGGATGAGCAGTTCTTC.